This TCR beta chain was captured by sequencing in a study of CD8 T cells in Susac syndrome. In germline, CDR1 is MDHEN, CDR2 SYDVKM. There are 17 residues in the CDR3. V was clipped by 5 bases and J by 2 bases; unmatched bases: 11. Random hexamers were used to reverse transcribe an amount of roughly 0.5 to 1 ug RNA. TCRdb re-called the immunoSEQ multiplex PCR reads with MiXCR, one entry per CDR3 protein. The sample carries some 300,000 distinct CDR3 sequences, approximately 85% recorded once. This clonotype came up once. The sequence came from a human donor with multiple sclerosis. Sequencing was carried out using CD8+ T cells from PBMCs. The chain combines TRBV28 with TRBJ2-3; 9 bases agree with TRBD1. This CDR3 is CASSPAERTGDTDTQYF. The CDR3 coding sequence is TGTGCCAGCAGTCCGGCGGAGAGGACAGGGGACACAGATACGCAGTATTTT.